The 27 T cell receptor beta chains below were found in one sample sequenced in a study of CD8+CD57+ T cells in acquired aplastic anemia. Genomic DNA templated the TCR beta VDJ and CDR3 profiling. TCRdb re-called the reads through MiXCR, storing one row per CDR3 protein. The sample gives around 190,000 distinct CDR3 sequences, around 59% of which show up once; approximately 15% is in the top ten. The sample was sorted CD4+, CD8+, or CD8+CD57+ T cells (not recorded which) from PBMCs. The receptors come from a human donor in good health, serving as a control.

This clonotype was seen more than once but under ten times. J is TRBJ1-1 and V is TRBV7-2; D gene unclear. With 5 bases removed from V and 5 bases from J, the gap between germline ends came to 21 bases. The CDR3 contains 16 residues. Germline CDR1 reads SGHTA; CDR2 reads FQGNSA. This chain's CDR3 is CASSLYGAGVWTEAFF. DNA of the CDR3: TGTGCCAGCAGCCTATACGGAGCGGGAGTGTGGACTGAAGCTTTCTTT.

The rearrangement uses TRBV6-9 and TRBJ2-7; 8 positions match TRBD1. Per the germline V gene, CDR1 is MNHGY and CDR2 is SVAAGI. With 10 bases clipped from V and 3 bases from J, the junction kept 11 bases outside the gene matches. The CDR3 has 14 amino acids. The CDR3 sequence is CAIKSLQGDYEQYF. The CDR3 region has the DNA TGTGCCATCAAGTCTTTACAGGGGGACTACGAGCAGTACTTC.

The chain links TRBV14 to TRBJ1-1; D possibly corresponds to TRBD1 (6 bases). Germline V lookup: CDR1 SGHDN, CDR2 FVKESK. Trimming cost V 9 bases and J 1 base, with 18 bases left between them. CDR3 size: 15 residues. This CDR3 is CASSLTQGTNTEAFF. CDR3 DNA sequence: TGTGCCAGTAGTCTTACACAGGGAACGAACACTGAAGCTTTCTTT. The full variable domain, rest sourced from reference TRBV14 and TRBJ1-1, is EAGVTQFPSHSVIEKGQTVTLRCDPISGHDNLYWYRRVMGKEIKFLLHFVKESKQDESGMPNNRFLAERTGGTYSTLKVQPAELEDSGVYFCASSLTQGTNTEAFFGQGTRLTVV.

At least ten counts were recorded for this clonotype. An end of the junction does not agree with germline; a read error may underlie this. J is TRBJ1-2 and V is TRBV5-1; D may be TRBD1 (5 bases). Germline V gene data show CDR1 as SGHRS and CDR2 as YFSETQ. The CDR3 totals 12 residues. CDR3 coding DNA: TGCGCCAGCAGCATTGACAGCTATGGCTGCACCTTC. It is translated as CASSIDSYGCTF.

The chain recombines TRBV10-3 with TRBJ2-7; 8 positions agree with TRBD1. CDR1 is ENHRY, CDR2 SYGVKD, per germline. This CDR3 has 14 residues. With 3 bases clipped from V and 4 bases from J, the junction kept 5 bases outside the gene matches. The CDR3 sequence: CAISDSTGAYEQYF. CDR3 nucleotides: TGTGCCATCAGTGACTCGACAGGGGCTTACGAGCAGTACTTC.

J is TRBJ1-2 and V is TRBV10-3; 9 bases line up with TRBD1. V shed 10 bases, J shed 8 bases, and the junction held 26 bases outside the gene matches. There are 18 residues in the CDR3. Germline lookup yields CDR1 ENHRY and CDR2 SYGVKD. For the CDR3, the DNA is TGTGCCAGCTGGCCGGGACAGGGCTCTCCCGGGTTTCTATTAGGCTACACCTTC. Protein sequence: CASWPGQGSPGFLLGYTF.

This clonotype was recorded many times. The chain recombines TRBV6-5 with TRBJ1-6; 7 nucleotides match TRBD1. V was clipped by 2 bases and J by 10 bases; unmatched bases: 14. The length of the CDR3 is 17 residues. From germline, CDR1 is MNHEY and CDR2 SVGAGI. For the CDR3, the DNA is TGTGCCAGCAGTTACGGGACAGTCGGAGGAGATGGCTCACCCCTCCACTTT. Its translation is CASSYGTVGGDGSPLHF.

The genes are TRBV10-1 and TRBJ2-1, with 8 positions matching TRBD2. Trimming cost V 6 bases and J 7 bases; bases outside gene matches: 11. Germline CDR1 reads WNHNN; CDR2 reads SYGVQD (reference sequence). The CDR3 is 15 residues long. The CDR3 DNA is TGCGCCAGCAGCGTAGCGGGAAACCGGGGGAATGAGCAGTTCTTC. The encoded protein is CASSVAGNRGNEQFF.

This clonotype was observed a few times. This clone may be a read error of a much larger clone one base away. V is TRBV20-1 and J is TRBJ1-2; TRBD1 is a possible D gene (5 bases). Trimming took 3 bases from V and 4 from J, leaving 18 bases between them. The CDR3 spans 15 residues. Germline CDR1 DFQATT, CDR2 SNEGSKA (reference sequence). CDR3 in amino acids: CSARALTTGPYGYTF. CDR3 in DNA: TGCAGTGCTAGGGCACTCACCACAGGCCCCTATGGCTACACCTTC.

This clonotype was observed at least ten times. The chain couples TRBV2 to TRBJ1-4, with 7 bases lining up with TRBD1. The CDR3 has 15 residues. Germline CDR1 and CDR2: SNHLY and FYNNEI. Germline trimming cut 8 bases from V and 6 bases from J; bases unmatched to any gene: 12. This CDR3 reads CASGSGTVSHEKLFF. DNA of the CDR3: TGTGCCAGCGGGTCGGGGACAGTAAGCCATGAAAAACTGTTTTTT.

The chain is built from TRBV7-9 and TRBJ2-1; 10 bases fit TRBD1. The CDR3 has 17 amino acids. The V and J ends lost 4 bases and 2 bases, in that order; junction bases with no gene match: 8. The germline V gene encodes CDR1 SEHNR and CDR2 FQNEAQ (reference sequence). CDR3 sequence (DNA): TGTGCCAGCAGCTCCTTACCAGGGACAGGGGCCTACAATGAGCAGTTCTTC. As protein: CASSSLPGTGAYNEQFF.

The V call is TRBV2, the J call TRBJ2-1, with D maybe TRBD1 (5 bases). Trimming pared 5 bases from V and 8 bases from J, leaving 16 bases between. The CDR3 contains 14 residues. Germline CDR1 and CDR2: SNHLY and FYNNEI. CDR3 nucleotide sequence: TGTGCCAGCAGTTCTACCAGGACAATTGATGAGCAGTTCTTC. It encodes CASSSTRTIDEQFF.

The DNA for the CDR3 is TGTGCCAGCAGTCCAACCGGGGCAAGGATGAACACTGAAGCTTTCTTT. Its translation is CASSPTGARMNTEAFF. The J gene is TRBJ1-1, the V gene TRBV6-1; tentatively, D is TRBD1 (5 bases). Germline values: CDR1 MNHNS, CDR2 SASEGT. Trimming pared 5 bases from V and 0 bases from J, leaving 16 bases between. The CDR3 length is 16 residues.

This clonotype has at least ten counts. The J gene is TRBJ1-1, the V gene TRBV10-2; D is ambiguous. In germline, CDR1 is WSHSY, CDR2 SAAADI. Deletions cut 3 bases from V and 1 base from J, with 12 bases between. The CDR3 has 15 amino acids. CDR3 sequence reads: CASSDSLEGNTEAFF. In nucleotides, the CDR3 is TGCGCCAGCAGTGACTCCCTGGAAGGGAACACTGAAGCTTTCTTT.

The rearrangement joins TRBV11-2 to TRBJ2-7; 11 bases line up with TRBD1. CDR1 and CDR2 from the germline V gene are SGHAT and FQNNGV. V gave up 1 base and J gave up 6 bases; unmatched junction bases: 5. The CDR3 contains 15 residues. The CDR3 here is CASSLGGQGAREQYF. The CDR3 DNA reads as TGTGCCAGCAGCTTAGGTGGACAGGGGGCTCGCGAGCAGTACTTC.

As DNA, the CDR3 is TGTGCCAGTAGCCGGACAGGGACTCCTGCAACTAACTATGGCTACACCTTC. This sequence encodes CASSRTGTPATNYGYTF. The V call is TRBV19, the J call TRBJ1-2, with 8 bases matching TRBD1. The CDR3 length is 17 residues. Germline CDR1 is LNHDA and CDR2 is SQIVND (reference sequence). With V trimmed by 6 bases and J by 0 bases, 12 bases remained unmatched.

This clonotype was seen just once. The V gene is TRBV20-1, the J gene TRBJ2-1, with a possible D match to TRBD1 (5 bases). CDR1 and CDR2 (germline): DFQATT, SNEGSKA (reference sequence). Trimming pared 0 bases from V and 15 bases from J, leaving 21 bases between. The CDR3 totals 14 residues. The CDR3: CSARDRRSGYESFF. The CDR3 DNA is TGCAGTGCTAGAGATCGACGATCAGGGTATGAGTCGTTCTTC.

This clonotype appeared many times. The V call is TRBV20-1, the J call TRBJ2-3; 9 bases line up with TRBD2. The ends lost 1 base at V and 2 bases at J; junction bases unmatched: 4. The germline V gene encodes CDR1 DFQATT and CDR2 SNEGSKA (reference sequence). This CDR3 is 15 amino acids long. CDR3 sequence reads: CSARASSGNTDTQYF. For the CDR3, the DNA is TGCAGTGCTAGAGCATCTAGCGGGAACACAGATACGCAGTATTTT.

This clonotype was observed a handful of times. This CDR3 is CASSSRLAGGYEQYF. DNA of the CDR3: TGTGCCAGCAGCTCCCGACTAGCGGGAGGGTACGAGCAGTACTTC. The rearrangement uses TRBV4-2 and TRBJ2-7; 14 nucleotides agree with TRBD2. V dropped 5 bases and J dropped 4; count of bases not matched to a gene: 4. The CDR3 length is 15 residues. Germline V gives CDR1 LGHNA, CDR2 YNFKEQ.

The V gene is TRBV5-5, the J gene TRBJ2-7; TRBD1 might be the D (5 bases). Germline loops: CDR1 SGHKS, CDR2 YYEKEE (reference sequence). CDR3 length: 14 amino acids. V lost 0 bases and J 5 bases, leaving 12 bases between the germline ends. CDR3 bases: TGTGCCAGCAGCTTGGGGCAGGGAAGGGACGAGCAGTACTTC. It codes for CASSLGQGRDEQYF.

The chain joins TRBV29-1 to TRBJ2-3, with D tentatively TRBD1 or TRBD2 (5 bases each). The CDR3 runs to 13 residues. V was clipped by 1 base and J by 6 bases, with 11 bases between them. Germline V gives CDR1 SQVTM, CDR2 ANQGSEA. CDR3 DNA: TGCAGCGTTGAAGTGGGGACGTCGGATACGCAGTATTTT. It codes for CSVEVGTSDTQYF.

The count of this clonotype is one. The chain links TRBV2 to TRBJ1-2; D uncertain. CDR1 is SNHLY and CDR2 is FYNNEI in the germline V gene. The CDR3 totals 14 residues. V dropped 7 bases and J dropped 8 bases, with 20 bases sitting between them. The CDR3 sequence: CASKNEAISEGYTF. The CDR3 coding sequence is TGTGCCAGCAAGAATGAGGCCATAAGTGAGGGCTACACCTTC.

This clonotype has ten or more counts. V usage is TRBV6-6 and J usage is TRBJ2-3; 10 bases agree with TRBD1. Trimming cost V 5 bases and J 1 base; bases outside gene matches: 9. The germline CDR1 and CDR2 sequences are MNHNY and SVGAGI (reference sequence). This CDR3 comprises 17 residues. The CDR3 spells CASSKGQGQSGTDTQYF. The CDR3 DNA sequence: TGTGCCAGCAGTAAGGGACAGGGGCAATCAGGCACAGATACGCAGTATTTT.

There are many counts of this clonotype. The V and J genes are TRBV29-1 and TRBJ1-5; TRBD1 agrees at 7 bases. V lost 6 bases, J lost 3 bases, and 5 bases stayed unmatched. The CDR3 consists of 13 residues. Looked up from germline, CDR1 is SQVTM and CDR2 is ANQGSEA. CDR3 coding DNA: TGCAGCGTGAAAGGACAGGCCAATCAGCCCCAGCATTTT. This translates into CSVKGQANQPQHF.

J is TRBJ2-1 and V is TRBV7-9; 7 bases align to TRBD1. The V gene's germline CDR1 is SEHNR and CDR2 FQNEAQ (reference sequence). V lost 3 bases and J lost 0; bases outside the gene matches: 11. This CDR3 spans 18 amino acids. CDR3 amino acids: CASSLAATGVSSYNEQFF. The CDR3 region has the DNA TGTGCCAGCAGCTTGGCCGCTACAGGGGTAAGCTCCTACAATGAGCAGTTCTTC.

This clonotype was seen at least ten times. The V and J genes are TRBV6-2 or TRBV6-3 and TRBJ2-7; 7 bases are shared with TRBD1. Germline V lookup: CDR1 MNHEY, CDR2 SVGEGT. The V and J ends lost 2 bases and 2 bases, in that order; junction bases with no gene match: 12. The CDR3 sequence is 17 residues long. This CDR3 is CASSYANRGPPPYEQYF. CDR3 coding DNA: TGTGCCAGCAGTTACGCCAACAGGGGCCCGCCCCCCTACGAGCAGTACTTC.

This clonotype was recorded at least ten times. The junction differs from germline at one of its ends, possibly a read error. The gene calls are TRBV3-1 and TRBJ1-1; D gene unclear. The CDR3 consists of 14 residues. The germline V gene encodes CDR1 LGHDT and CDR2 YNNKEL (reference sequence). This CDR3 reads CASSQEGGNTEAFF. The CDR3 nucleotides read TGCGCCAGCAGCCAAGAGGGCGGGAACACTGAAGCTTTCTTT.